The clone carrying this T cell receptor beta chain was recorded only once. Trimming removed 3 bases at V and 5 bases at J, with 13 bases between. The CDR3 extends over 14 amino acids. Per the germline V gene, CDR1 is MNHNS and CDR2 is SASEGT. This entry belongs to a study of blood T cell repertoires in COVID-19. Study-level information: Acute-phase and convalescent COVID-19 samples originated in the United States, Italy and Spain. The cDNA or gDNA used as material had been derived from T cells, B-cell-depleted T cells, or PBMCs.

Authors' methods: By means of reference gene primer amplification, nucleated cell counts were estimated. TCRdb keeps only in-frame clones here, not all; method: immunoSEQ multiplex PCR. V and J calls and clone size come straight from that table; D and trimming were deduced from the DNA. Counted here are around 180,000 clones, 88% occurring once; the ten biggest clones make up 20% to 30%. Specimen: peripheral blood. This chain joins TRBV6-1 and TRBJ2-5, with a weak D call TRBD2 (6 bases). The clonotype comes from a man aged 55-75 years with acute or convalescent COVID-19. As DNA, the CDR3 is TGTGCCAGCAGTGAGGTAGTACGGGAGGAGACCCAGTACTTC. Translating gives CASSEVVREETQYF.